This T cell receptor beta chain comes out of a study of cytomegalovirus exposure and HLA in healthy donors. Study outcomes and limitations: Some 150 TCR beta chains were listed as cytomegalovirus-associated.

This clone occurred once. Its antigen is as yet unknown. It was with 60 Vbeta and 13 Jbeta primers that the PCR ran. Original handling: Unique TCR beta chains numbered around 75 million in a later analysis, with 10 million to 14 million shared. Clones were sequenced by immunoSEQ multiplex PCR, and TCRdb holds only the in-frame ones, with some missing. Clone size and the V and J calls come from that table; the DNA yielded D and trimming. The table lists 100,000 to 150,000 clones, about 80% of them singletons, with roughly 4.2% in the top ten. This CDR3 comprises 17 residues. Looked up from germline, CDR1 is SEHNR and CDR2 is FQNEAQ (reference sequence). The J segment lost 6 bases and the V segment lost 4 bases, leaving 11 bases of the junction unmatched. Healthy bone marrow donors made up the cohort.

The sample consisted of PBMCs. The chain employs TRBV7-9 and TRBJ2-2; 10 nucleotides line up with TRBD1. The TCR originated in a woman aged 35 to 49 in good health and CMV-seronegative. In DNA, the CDR3 is TGTGCCAGCAGCTCGTCCCGGGACAGGGGAGGTGCCGGGGAGCTGTTTTTT. Translation: CASSSSRDRGGAGELFF.